These T cell receptor beta chains were read from a single sample in a study of blood T cell repertoires in COVID-19. The assay was immunoSEQ multiplex PCR, and TCRdb's table has in-frame clones only and misses some. The data contain more than 300,000 clones, 80% to 90% of them seen just once; the ten biggest clones take up less than 2.5%. The sample was PBMCs or T cells enriched from blood (not recorded which). The receptors come from a middle-aged man in a cohort exposed to, infected with or recovered from COVID-19 (not recorded which). The CDR3 runs from the conserved cysteine through the conserved F or W. The order of the fields is V gene, clone size, D gene, CDR3 length, J gene, CDR3 DNA, CDR3 protein. The D gene is left open where the match is weak. Expanded clones are given a class, and other clones once, few, many or no size at all.

>TRBV18|NA|TRBD1|18|TRBJ2-3
TGTGCCAGCTCACCATTCGGTGGACAGGGTAGAGGGACAGATACGCAGTATTTT
CASSPFGGQGRGTDTQYF
>TRBV15|few|TRBD2|16|TRBJ2-3
TGTGCCACCAGCAGGGGACTAGAGATTATCTCAGATACGCAGTATTTT
CATSRGLEIISDTQYF
>TRBV6-5|NA|NA|15|TRBJ1-1
TGTGCCAGCGGCCCCGGGGGGCATGGCGGCACTGAAGCTTTCTTT
CASGPGGHGGTEAFF
>TRBV7-9|once|TRBD1|16|TRBJ1-5
TGTGCCAGCAGCTTAGGGTCTCAAGGGGGCGGCCAGCCCCAGCATTTT
CASSLGSQGGGQPQHF
>TRBV21-1|NA|NA|15|TRBJ2-4
TGTGCCAGCACAGAAAGCGTACTGGGCAAAAACATTCAGTACTTC
CASTESVLGKNIQYF
>TRBV6-1|NA|TRBD1|13|TRBJ1-1
TGTGCCAGCAGTGACAGGGGGATCACTGAAGCTTTCTTT
CASSDRGITEAFF
>TRBV5-5|few|NA|14|TRBJ1-1
TGTGCCAGCAGCCTGGGGGGCTTGAACACTGAAGCTTTCTTT
CASSLGGLNTEAFF
>TRBV28|NA|TRBD1|13|TRBJ1-4
TGTGCCAGCAGGAACAGGGGGCGTGAAAAACTGTTTTTT
CASRNRGREKLFF
>TRBV15|NA|TRBD2|16|TRBJ2-2
TGTGCCACCAGCAGAGAATGGGAGGGCCGGTCCGGGGAGCTGTTTTTT
CATSREWEGRSGELFF
>TRBV27|NA|TRBD1|16|TRBJ2-4
TGTGCCAGCAGTTTTAAGGGACAGGGAGCCAAAAACATTCAGTACTTC
CASSFKGQGAKNIQYF
>TRBV5-1|once|TRBD2|14|TRBJ2-1
TGCGCCAGCACCCTAGCGGGAGGTCGTCTAGAGCAGTTCTTC
CASTLAGGRLEQFF
>TRBV3-1/TRBV3-2|NA|NA|11|TRBJ1-1
TGTGCCAGCAGCCAAGCTGGGGGCGCTTTCTTT
CASSQAGGAFF
>TRBV29-1|once|TRBD2|15|TRBJ2-1
TGCAGCGTTGAACTAGCGGGAGTCCCCTGGGATGAGCAGTTCTTC
CSVELAGVPWDEQFF
>TRBV6-2/TRBV6-3|NA|TRBD1|14|TRBJ1-1
TGTGCCAGCAGTTACCGGGACAGACGATTACCCCTTACCTTT
CASSYRDRRLPLTF
>TRBV7-2|NA|TRBD1|16|TRBJ2-3
TGTGCCAGCAGCTTTCTGGGACAGGGGGCATCCGATACGCAGTATTTT
CASSFLGQGASDTQYF
>TRBV19|NA|NA|16|TRBJ2-2
TGTGCCAGTAGGATGCTAGTCATGAGATTCGCCGGGGAGCTGTTTTTT
CASRMLVMRFAGELFF
>TRBV19|NA|NA|15|TRBJ1-2
TGTGCCAGTAGGCAAGATACCCTCCTCCAGTGGGGCTACACCTTC
CASRQDTLLQWGYTF
>TRBV4-1|NA|NA|15|TRBJ1-2
TGCGCCAGCAGCCAAGATCCTTCAGCGGGCTATGGCTACACCTTC
CASSQDPSAGYGYTF
>TRBV18|NA|NA|15|TRBJ2-2
TGTGCCAGCTCACCACCGTCAAAGCCTACCGGGGAGCTGTTTTTT
CASSPPSKPTGELFF
>TRBV5-6|NA|TRBD2|18|TRBJ2-7
TGTGCCAGCAGCCCACGACTAGAAAGCAGCGGGAGAGTATACGAGCAGTACTTC
CASSPRLESSGRVYEQYF
>TRBV5-1|NA|TRBD2|15|TRBJ2-5
TGCGCCAGCAGCTTGGCGACTAGCGGGAGTGAGACCCAGTACTTC
CASSLATSGSETQYF
>TRBV5-5|NA|NA|15|TRBJ2-7
TGTGCCAGCACTGGAACGGGCAGGGCACGTCTCGAGCAGTACTTC
CASTGTGRARLEQYF
>TRBV18|once|NA|15|TRBJ1-5
TGTGCCAGCTCACCGTCAGAGGGGGTCTACCAGCCCCAGCATTTT
CASSPSEGVYQPQHF
>TRBV7-3|NA|TRBD2|14|TRBJ2-5
TGTGCCAGCAGCCCAGGACTAGCGGAAGAGACCCAGTACTTC
CASSPGLAEETQYF
>TRBV11-2|NA|NA|13|TRBJ2-2
TGTGCCAGCCTCCCAGGGTTGGGCGGGGAGCTGTTTTTT
CASLPGLGGELFF
>TRBV3-1/TRBV3-2|NA|NA|13|TRBJ1-5
TGTGCCAGCAGCCAAGACCTACGGCAGCCCCAGCATTTT
CASSQDLRQPQHF
>TRBV19|NA|NA|16|TRBJ1-5
TGTGCCAGTACCCTCCGGCAGGGGAACGTTGGTCAGCCCCAGCATTTT
CASTLRQGNVGQPQHF
>TRBV28|NA|NA|15|TRBJ1-1
TGTGCCAGCAGCACCCGGGGAGTCATGAACACTGAAGCTTTCTTT
CASSTRGVMNTEAFF
>TRBV27|NA|NA|13|TRBJ2-3
TGTGCCAGCAAATGGGAGCTCACAGATACGCAGTATTTT
CASKWELTDTQYF
>TRBV11-1|NA|NA|16|TRBJ2-2
TGTGCCAGCAGTTTAAATGCCGGGACGAACACCGGGGAGCTGTTTTTT
CASSLNAGTNTGELFF
>TRBV5-6|NA|NA|13|TRBJ2-2
TGTGCCAGCAGCTTGCGACTACCCGGGGAGCTGTTTTTT
CASSLRLPGELFF
>TRBV2|once|TRBD1|15|TRBJ1-5
TGTGCCAGCAGTGATCGGTCAGGGGGCTGGCAGCCCCAGCATTTT
CASSDRSGGWQPQHF
>TRBV7-9|NA|NA|12|TRBJ2-7
TGTGCCAGCAGCCCCGGGACCTACGAGCAGTACTTC
CASSPGTYEQYF
>TRBV7-2|once|TRBD2|16|TRBJ2-2
TGTGCCAGCAGCTTACGGGCTAGCGGGAACACCGGGGAGCTGTTTTTT
CASSLRASGNTGELFF
>TRBV5-4|few|TRBD1|13|TRBJ1-2
TGTGCCAGCAGCCTGACAGGGGCGGGGGGCTACACCTTC
CASSLTGAGGYTF
>TRBV10-1|NA|TRBD2|14|TRBJ2-1
TGCGCCAGCAGTGAGGCTAGCGGGCTCGGTGAGCAGTTCTTC
CASSEASGLGEQFF
>TRBV23-1|NA|NA|16|TRBJ1-3
TGCGCCAGCAGCCCTCAGGGAGGGACCTCTGGAAACACCATATATTTT
CASSPQGGTSGNTIYF
>TRBV29-1|NA|TRBD1|13|TRBJ2-7
TGCAGCGTTGAAAGGGACAGGGGGCGGGAGCAGTACTTC
CSVERDRGREQYF
>TRBV19|NA|NA|15|TRBJ2-7
TGTGCCATCATGGGACATCCAGGCCTAACCTACGAGCAGTACTTC
CAIMGHPGLTYEQYF